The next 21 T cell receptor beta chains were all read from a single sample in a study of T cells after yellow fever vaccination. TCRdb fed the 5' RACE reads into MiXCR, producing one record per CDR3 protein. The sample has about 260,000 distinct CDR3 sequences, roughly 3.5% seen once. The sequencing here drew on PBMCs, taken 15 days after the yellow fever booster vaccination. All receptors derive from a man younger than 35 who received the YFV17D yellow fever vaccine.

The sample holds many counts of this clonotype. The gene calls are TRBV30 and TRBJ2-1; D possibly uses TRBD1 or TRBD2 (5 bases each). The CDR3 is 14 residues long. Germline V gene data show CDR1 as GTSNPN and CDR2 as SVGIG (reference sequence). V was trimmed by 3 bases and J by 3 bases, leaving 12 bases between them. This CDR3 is CAWRGTSIYNEQFF. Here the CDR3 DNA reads TGTGCCTGGAGGGGGACCAGCATCTACAATGAGCAGTTCTTC.

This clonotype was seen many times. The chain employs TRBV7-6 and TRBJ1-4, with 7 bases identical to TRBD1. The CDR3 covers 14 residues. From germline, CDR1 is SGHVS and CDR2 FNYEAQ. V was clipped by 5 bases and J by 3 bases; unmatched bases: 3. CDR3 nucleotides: TGTGCCAGCAGCCCTGGGACAGCTAATGAAAAACTGTTTTTT. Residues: CASSPGTANEKLFF.

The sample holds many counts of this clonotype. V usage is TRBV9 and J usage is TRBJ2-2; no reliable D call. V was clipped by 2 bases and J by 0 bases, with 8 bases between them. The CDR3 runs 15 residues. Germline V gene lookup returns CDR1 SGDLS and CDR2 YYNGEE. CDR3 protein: CASSVQQTNTGELFF. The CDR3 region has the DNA TGTGCCAGCAGCGTCCAACAGACGAACACCGGGGAGCTGTTTTTT.

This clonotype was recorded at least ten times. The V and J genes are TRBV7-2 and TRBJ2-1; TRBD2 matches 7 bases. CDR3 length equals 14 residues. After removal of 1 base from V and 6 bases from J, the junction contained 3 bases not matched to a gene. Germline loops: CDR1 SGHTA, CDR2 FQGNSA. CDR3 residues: CASSLELAVNEQFF. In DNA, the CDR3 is TGTGCCAGCAGCTTAGAGCTAGCGGTCAATGAGCAGTTCTTC.

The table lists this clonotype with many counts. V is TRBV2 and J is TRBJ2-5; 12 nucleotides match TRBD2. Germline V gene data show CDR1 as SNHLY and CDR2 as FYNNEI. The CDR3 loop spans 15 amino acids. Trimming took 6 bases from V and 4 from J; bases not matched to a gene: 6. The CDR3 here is CASRARLAGAETQYF. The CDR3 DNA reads TGTGCCAGCAGAGCCCGACTAGCGGGGGCAGAGACCCAGTACTTC.

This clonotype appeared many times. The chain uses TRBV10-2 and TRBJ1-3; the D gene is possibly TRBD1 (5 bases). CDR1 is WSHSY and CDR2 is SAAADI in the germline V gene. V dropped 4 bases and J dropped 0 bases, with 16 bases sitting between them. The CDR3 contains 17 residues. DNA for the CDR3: TGCGCCAGCAGTGGAGGGGCCCTAACCTTCTCTGGAAACACCATATATTTT. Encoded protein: CASSGGALTFSGNTIYF.

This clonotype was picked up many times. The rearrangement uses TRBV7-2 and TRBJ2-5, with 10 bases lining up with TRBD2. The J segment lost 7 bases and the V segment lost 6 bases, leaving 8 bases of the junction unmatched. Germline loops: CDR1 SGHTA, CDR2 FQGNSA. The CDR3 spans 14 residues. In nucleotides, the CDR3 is TGTGCCAGCAGGCCTAGCGGGGGAGCGGGGACCCAGTACTTC. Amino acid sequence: CASRPSGGAGTQYF.

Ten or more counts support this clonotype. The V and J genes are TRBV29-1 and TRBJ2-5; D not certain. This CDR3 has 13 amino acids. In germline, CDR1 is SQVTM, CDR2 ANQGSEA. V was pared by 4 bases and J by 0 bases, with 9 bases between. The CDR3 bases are TGCAGCGTTGTGCCCGGGTACCAAGAGACCCAGTACTTC. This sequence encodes CSVVPGYQETQYF.

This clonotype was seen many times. The CDR3 region is CASTPVLGNSGNTIYF. The CDR3 DNA reads as TGTGCCAGCACCCCCGTTCTTGGGAACTCTGGAAACACCATATATTTT. This chain links TRBV7-9 with TRBJ1-3, with D uncertain. This CDR3 contains 16 residues. The V end was cut by 7 bases, the J end by 0 bases, with 16 bases between. Germline CDR1 is SEHNR and CDR2 is FQNEAQ (reference sequence).

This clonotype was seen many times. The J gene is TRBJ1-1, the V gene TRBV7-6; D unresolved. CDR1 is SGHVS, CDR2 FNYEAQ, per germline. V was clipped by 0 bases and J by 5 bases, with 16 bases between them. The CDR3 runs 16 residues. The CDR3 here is CASSLAASVGSTEAFF. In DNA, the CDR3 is TGTGCCAGCAGCTTAGCAGCGTCGGTAGGGTCTACTGAAGCTTTCTTT.

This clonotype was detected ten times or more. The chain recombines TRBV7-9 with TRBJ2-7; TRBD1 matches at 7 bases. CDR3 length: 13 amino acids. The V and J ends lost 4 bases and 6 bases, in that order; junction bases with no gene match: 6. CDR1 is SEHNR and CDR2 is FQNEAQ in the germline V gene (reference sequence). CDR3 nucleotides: TGTGCCAGCAGCTGGCGATCAGGGGGCGAGCAGTACGTC. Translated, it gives CASSWRSGGEQYV.

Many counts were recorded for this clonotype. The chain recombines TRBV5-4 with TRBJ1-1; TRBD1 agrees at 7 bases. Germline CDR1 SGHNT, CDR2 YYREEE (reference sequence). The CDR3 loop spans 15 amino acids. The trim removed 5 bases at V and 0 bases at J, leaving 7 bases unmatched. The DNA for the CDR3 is TGTGCCAGCAGAATCGGGACAGCTATGAACACTGAAGCTTTCTTT. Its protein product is CASRIGTAMNTEAFF.

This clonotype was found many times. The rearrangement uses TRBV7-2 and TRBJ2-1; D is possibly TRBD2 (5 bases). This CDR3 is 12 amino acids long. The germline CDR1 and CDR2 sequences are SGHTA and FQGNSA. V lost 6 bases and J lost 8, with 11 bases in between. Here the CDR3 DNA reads TGTGCCAGCAGAAACCTAGCCCATGAGCAGTTCTTC. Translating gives CASRNLAHEQFF.

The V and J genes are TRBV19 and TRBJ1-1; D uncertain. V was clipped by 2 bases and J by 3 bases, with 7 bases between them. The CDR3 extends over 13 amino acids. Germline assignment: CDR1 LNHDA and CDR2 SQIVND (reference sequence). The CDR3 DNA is TGTGCCAGTAGTATATTCGTGGACACTGAAGCTTTCTTT. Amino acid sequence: CASSIFVDTEAFF.

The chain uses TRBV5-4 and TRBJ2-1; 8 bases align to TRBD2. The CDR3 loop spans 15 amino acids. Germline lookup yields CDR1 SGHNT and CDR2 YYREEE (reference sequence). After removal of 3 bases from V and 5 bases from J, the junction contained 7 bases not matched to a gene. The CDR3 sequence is CASSSGGFRNNEQFF. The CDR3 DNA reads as TGTGCCAGCAGCTCGGGGGGGTTTAGGAACAATGAGCAGTTCTTC.

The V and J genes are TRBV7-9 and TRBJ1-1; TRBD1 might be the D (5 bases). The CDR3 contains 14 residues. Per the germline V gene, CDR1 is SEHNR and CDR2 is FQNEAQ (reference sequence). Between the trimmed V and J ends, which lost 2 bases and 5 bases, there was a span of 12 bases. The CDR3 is CASSLQGDWTEAFF. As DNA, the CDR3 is TGTGCCAGCAGCTTACAGGGCGATTGGACTGAAGCTTTCTTT.

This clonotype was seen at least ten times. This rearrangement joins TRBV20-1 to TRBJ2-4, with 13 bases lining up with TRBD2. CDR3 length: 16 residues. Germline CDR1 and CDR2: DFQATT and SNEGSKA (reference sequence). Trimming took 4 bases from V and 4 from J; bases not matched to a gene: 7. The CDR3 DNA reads TGCAGTGCTACCTCCCCGGGACTAGCGGGGAAAAACATTCAGTACTTC. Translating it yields CSATSPGLAGKNIQYF.

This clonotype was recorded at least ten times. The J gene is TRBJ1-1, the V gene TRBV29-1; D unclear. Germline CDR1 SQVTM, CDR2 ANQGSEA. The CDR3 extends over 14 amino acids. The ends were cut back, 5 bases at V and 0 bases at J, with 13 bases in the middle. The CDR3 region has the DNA TGCAGCGTTTTCTTTATTGGGGTGAACACTGAAGCTTTCTTT. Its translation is CSVFFIGVNTEAFF.

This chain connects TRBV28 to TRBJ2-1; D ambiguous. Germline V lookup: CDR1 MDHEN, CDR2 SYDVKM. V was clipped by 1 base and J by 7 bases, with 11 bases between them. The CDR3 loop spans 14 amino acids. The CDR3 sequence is CASSLYGLGNEQFF. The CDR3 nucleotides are TGTGCCAGCAGTTTATATGGGCTTGGGAATGAGCAGTTCTTC.

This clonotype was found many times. In DNA form, the CDR3 reads TGCAGTGCGATTCCAGGGGAGGAGACCCAGTACTTC. Translated: CSAIPGEETQYF. V and J are TRBV20-1 and TRBJ2-5, with a possible D match to TRBD1 (6 bases). V shed 6 bases and J shed 5 bases, with 13 bases lying between them. Looked up from germline, CDR1 is DFQATT and CDR2 is SNEGSKA (reference sequence). CDR3 size: 12 residues.

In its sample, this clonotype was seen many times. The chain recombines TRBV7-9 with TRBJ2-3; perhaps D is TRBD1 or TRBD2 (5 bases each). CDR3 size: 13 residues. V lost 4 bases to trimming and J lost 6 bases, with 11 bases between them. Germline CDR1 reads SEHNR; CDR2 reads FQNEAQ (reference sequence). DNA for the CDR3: TGTGCCAGCAGCTGGGGGACGCGGGATACGCAGTATTTT. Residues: CASSWGTRDTQYF.